What follows describes a single TCR beta chain. The sample comes from a study of T cell responses to AZD1222 COVID-19 vaccine. V was clipped by 2 bases and J by 6 bases; unmatched bases: 6. This CDR3 has 14 residues. Germline lookup yields CDR1 SEHNR and CDR2 FQNEAQ (reference sequence). Generated by immunoSEQ multiplex PCR, the TCRdb table keeps only in-frame clones and is missing some. This table holds 95,000 to 100,000 clones, 90% found once. This clonotype originated in an adult in good health. The chain couples TRBV7-9 to TRBJ1-2, with 7 positions matching TRBD1. The starting material was peripheral blood, obtained on day 0 of AZD1222 vaccination. As DNA, the CDR3 is TGTGCCAGCAGCTTATACGAGGGGGCAGATGGCTACACCTTC. This encodes CASSLYEGADGYTF.